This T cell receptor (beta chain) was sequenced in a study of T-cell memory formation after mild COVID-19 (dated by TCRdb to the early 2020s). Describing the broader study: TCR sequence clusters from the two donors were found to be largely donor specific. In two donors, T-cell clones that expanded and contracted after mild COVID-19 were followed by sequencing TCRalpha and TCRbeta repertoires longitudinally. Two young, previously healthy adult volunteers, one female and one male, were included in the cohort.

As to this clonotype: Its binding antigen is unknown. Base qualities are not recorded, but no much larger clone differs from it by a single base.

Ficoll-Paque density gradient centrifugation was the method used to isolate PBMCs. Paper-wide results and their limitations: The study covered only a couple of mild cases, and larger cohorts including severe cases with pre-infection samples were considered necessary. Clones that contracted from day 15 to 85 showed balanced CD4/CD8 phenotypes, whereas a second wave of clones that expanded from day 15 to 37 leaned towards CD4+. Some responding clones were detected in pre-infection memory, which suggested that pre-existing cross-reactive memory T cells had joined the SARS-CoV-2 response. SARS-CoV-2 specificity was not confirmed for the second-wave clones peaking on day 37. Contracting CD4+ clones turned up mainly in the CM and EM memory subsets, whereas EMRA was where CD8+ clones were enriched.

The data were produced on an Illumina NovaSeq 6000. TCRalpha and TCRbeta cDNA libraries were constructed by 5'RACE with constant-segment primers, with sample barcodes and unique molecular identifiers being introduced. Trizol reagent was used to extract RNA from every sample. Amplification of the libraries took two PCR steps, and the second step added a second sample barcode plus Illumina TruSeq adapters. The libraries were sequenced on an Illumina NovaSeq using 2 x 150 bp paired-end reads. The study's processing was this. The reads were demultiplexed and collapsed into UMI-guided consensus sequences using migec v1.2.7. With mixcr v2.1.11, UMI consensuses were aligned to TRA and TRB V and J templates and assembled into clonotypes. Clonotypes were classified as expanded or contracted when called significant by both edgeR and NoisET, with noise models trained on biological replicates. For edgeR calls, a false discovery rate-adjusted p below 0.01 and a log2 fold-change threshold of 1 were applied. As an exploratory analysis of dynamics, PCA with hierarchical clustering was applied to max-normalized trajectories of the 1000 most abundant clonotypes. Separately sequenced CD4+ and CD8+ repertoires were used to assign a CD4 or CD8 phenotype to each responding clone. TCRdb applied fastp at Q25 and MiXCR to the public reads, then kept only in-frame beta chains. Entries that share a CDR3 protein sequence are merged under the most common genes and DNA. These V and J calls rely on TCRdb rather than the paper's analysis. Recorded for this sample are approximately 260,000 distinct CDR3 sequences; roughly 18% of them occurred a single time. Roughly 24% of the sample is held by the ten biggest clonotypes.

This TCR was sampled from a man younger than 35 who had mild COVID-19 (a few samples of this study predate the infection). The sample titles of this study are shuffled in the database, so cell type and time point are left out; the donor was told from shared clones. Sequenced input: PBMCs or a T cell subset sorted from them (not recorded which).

The sequenced DNA: TGTGCCAGCAGCTCCAACACCGGGACCCGAAGAGGGGAGACCCAGTACTTC. Its protein product is CASSSNTGTRRGETQYF. In this chain, TRBV7-2 is recombined with TRBJ2-5; the D gene could be TRBD1 or TRBD2, each one agreeing over 5 bases. At the junction V is shortened by 4 bases and J by 5 bases, with 23 bases in between. For CDR1 and CDR2, the germline V gene lists SGHTA and FQGNSA. The CDR3 runs 17 residues from the cysteine to the phenylalanine. Just the 51-base CDR3 DNA is kept, in frame starting at base 1.